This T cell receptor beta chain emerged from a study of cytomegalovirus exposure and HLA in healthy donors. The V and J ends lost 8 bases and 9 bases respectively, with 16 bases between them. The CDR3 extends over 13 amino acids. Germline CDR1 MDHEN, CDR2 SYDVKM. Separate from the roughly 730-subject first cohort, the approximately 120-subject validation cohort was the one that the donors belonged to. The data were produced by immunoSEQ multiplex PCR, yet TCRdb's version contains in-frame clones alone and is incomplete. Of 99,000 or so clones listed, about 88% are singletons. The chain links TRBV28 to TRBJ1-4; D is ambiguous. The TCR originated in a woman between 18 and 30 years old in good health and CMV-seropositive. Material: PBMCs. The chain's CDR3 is CASSQTYYQKLFF. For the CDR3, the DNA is TGTGCCAGCTCCCAGACCTACTACCAAAAACTGTTTTTT.